Each of the 5 T cell receptor beta chains below was sequenced from the same sample in a study of cytomegalovirus exposure and HLA in healthy donors. The PCR was carried out with 60 Vbeta primers and 13 Jbeta primers. The table came from immunoSEQ multiplex PCR; TCRdb's copy has only in-frame clones and leaves some out. Among more than 110,000 clones listed, roughly 76% were seen once. The sequencing input was PBMCs. The receptors were gathered from a human donor in good health.

The chain uses TRBV7-8 and TRBJ1-3; 9 nucleotides align to TRBD1. CDR3 length: 19 residues. Trimming at V came to 4 bases and at J to 0 bases, leaving 13 bases not matched to a gene. Germline V lookup: CDR1 SGHVS, CDR2 FQNEAQ. The CDR3 is CASSSGQGALLRSGNTIYF. In DNA form, the CDR3 reads TGTGCCAGCAGCTCGGGACAGGGAGCCCTCTTACGCTCTGGAAACACCATATATTTT.

This clone was detected once. This rearrangement joins TRBV7-9 to TRBJ2-1; TRBD2 agrees at 7 bases. This CDR3 spans 18 amino acids. Germline V lookup: CDR1 SEHNR, CDR2 FQNEAQ (reference sequence). J lost 5 bases, V lost 1 base, and 14 bases had no gene match. The CDR3 DNA reads as TGTGCCAGCAGCTTAGAAGAGGGGCCTAGCGGAGGCCACAATGAGCAGTTCTTC. Its protein is CASSLEEGPSGGHNEQFF.

The V and J genes are TRBV10-1 and TRBJ1-1; D is uncertain. This CDR3 contains 15 residues. Germline V gene lookup returns CDR1 WNHNN and CDR2 SYGVQD (reference sequence). V shed 7 bases and J shed 1 base, with 16 bases lying between them. In DNA, the CDR3 is TGCGCCAGCACCCCCGACCGGGGTAAGAACACTGAAGCTTTCTTT. It codes for CASTPDRGKNTEAFF.

The gene calls are TRBV29-1 and TRBJ2-5; 8 bases agree with TRBD2. CDR3 size: 14 residues. V shed 5 bases and J 5 bases; nucleotides not matched to a gene: 10. Germline CDR1 and CDR2: SQVTM and ANQGSEA. The CDR3 here is CSVPYRGGPETQYF. The CDR3 region has the DNA TGCAGCGTTCCCTATCGGGGGGGCCCGGAGACCCAGTACTTC.

This clone was found a few times. The V gene is TRBV7-6, the J gene TRBJ1-1; D gene ambiguous. Trimming removed 4 bases at V and 3 bases at J, with 6 bases between. Germline assignment: CDR1 SGHVS and CDR2 FNYEAQ. The CDR3 spans 12 residues. The CDR3 loop is CASSSLDTEAFF. The DNA for the CDR3 is TGTGCCAGCAGCTCCCTAGACACTGAAGCTTTCTTT.